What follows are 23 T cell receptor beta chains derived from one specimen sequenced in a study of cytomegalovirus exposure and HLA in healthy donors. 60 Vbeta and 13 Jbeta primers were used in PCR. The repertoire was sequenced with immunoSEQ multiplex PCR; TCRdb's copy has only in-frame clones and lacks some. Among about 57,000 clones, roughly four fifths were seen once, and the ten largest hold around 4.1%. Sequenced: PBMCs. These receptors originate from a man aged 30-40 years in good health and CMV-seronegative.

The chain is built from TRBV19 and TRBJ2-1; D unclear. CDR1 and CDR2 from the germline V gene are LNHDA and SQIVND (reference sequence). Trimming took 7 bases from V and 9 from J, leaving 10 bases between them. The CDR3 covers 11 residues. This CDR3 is CASTKFGEQFF. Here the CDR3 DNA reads TGTGCCAGTACCAAATTCGGTGAGCAGTTCTTC.

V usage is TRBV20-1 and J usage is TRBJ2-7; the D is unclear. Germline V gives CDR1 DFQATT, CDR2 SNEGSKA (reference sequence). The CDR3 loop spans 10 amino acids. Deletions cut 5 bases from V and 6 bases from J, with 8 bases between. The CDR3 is CSAVFREQYF. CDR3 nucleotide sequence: TGCAGTGCTGTTTTCCGCGAGCAGTACTTC.

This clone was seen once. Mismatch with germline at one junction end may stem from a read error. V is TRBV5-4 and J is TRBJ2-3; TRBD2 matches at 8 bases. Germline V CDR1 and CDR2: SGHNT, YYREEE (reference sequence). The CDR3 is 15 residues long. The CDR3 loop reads CASSSARTSTDAQYF. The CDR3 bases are TGTGCCAGCAGCTCCGCCAGGACTAGCACAGATGCGCAGTATTTT.

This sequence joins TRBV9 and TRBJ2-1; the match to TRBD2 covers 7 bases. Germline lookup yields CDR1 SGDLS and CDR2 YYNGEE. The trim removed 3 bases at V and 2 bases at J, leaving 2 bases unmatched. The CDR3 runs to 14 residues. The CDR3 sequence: CASSGGGTYNEQFF. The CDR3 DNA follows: TGTGCCAGCAGCGGGGGGGGGACCTACAATGAGCAGTTCTTC.

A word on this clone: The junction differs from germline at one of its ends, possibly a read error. The CDR3 is CATSRDRSNQPQHF. The CDR3 DNA reads as TGTGCCACCAGCCGAGACAGGTCCAATCAGCCCCAGCATTTT. This chain joins TRBV15 and TRBJ1-5; D might be TRBD1 (6 bases). This CDR3 has 14 residues. CDR1 and CDR2 from the germline V gene are LNHNV and YYDKDF (reference sequence).

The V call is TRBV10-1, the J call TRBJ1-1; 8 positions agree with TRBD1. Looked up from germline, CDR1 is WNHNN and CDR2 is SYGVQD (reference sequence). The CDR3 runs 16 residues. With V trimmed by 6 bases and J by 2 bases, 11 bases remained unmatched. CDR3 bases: TGCGCCAGCAGACTCGACAGGGGTCAAGCTAACACTGAAGCTTTCTTT. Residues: CASRLDRGQANTEAFF.

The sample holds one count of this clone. CDR3 DNA sequence: TGCGCCAGCAGGAAACCGGACAGGGCGACCCGAGAAAAACTGTTTTTT. It yields the protein CASRKPDRATREKLFF. The chain carries TRBV23-1 and TRBJ1-4, with 8 bases matching TRBD1. TRBV23-1 is noted as an ORF with a role that remains uncertain. The CDR3 is 16 residues long. V shed 6 bases and J 8 bases; nucleotides not matched to a gene: 14.

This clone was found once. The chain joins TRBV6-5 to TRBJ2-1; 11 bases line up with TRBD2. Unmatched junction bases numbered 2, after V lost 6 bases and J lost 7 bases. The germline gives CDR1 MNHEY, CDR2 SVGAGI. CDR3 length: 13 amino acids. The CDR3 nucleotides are TGTGCCAGCAGCAGGACTAGCGGGAATGAGCAGTTCTTC. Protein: CASSRTSGNEQFF.

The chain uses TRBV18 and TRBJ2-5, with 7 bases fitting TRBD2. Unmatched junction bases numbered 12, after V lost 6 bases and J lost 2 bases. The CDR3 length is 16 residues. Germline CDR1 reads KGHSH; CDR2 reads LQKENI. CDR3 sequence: CASSRNQGGQQETQYF. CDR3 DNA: TGTGCCAGCTCCCGCAATCAGGGAGGGCAGCAAGAGACCCAGTACTTC.

The CDR3 DNA reads as TGTGCCAGCAGAGCCCAGGGTGGTCAGTTCTTC. It specifies CASRAQGGQFF. This sequence joins TRBV11-2 and TRBJ2-1; perhaps TRBD1 as D (5 bases). Germline values: CDR1 SGHAT, CDR2 FQNNGV. Trimming took 6 bases from V and 13 from J, leaving 13 bases between them. CDR3 length: 11 residues.

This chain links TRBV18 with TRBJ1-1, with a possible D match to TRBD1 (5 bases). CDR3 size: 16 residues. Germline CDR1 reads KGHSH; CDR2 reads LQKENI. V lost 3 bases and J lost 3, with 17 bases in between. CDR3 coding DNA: TGTGCCAGCTCACCGTCCTGGGGGGGAGGGGACACTGAAGCTTTCTTT. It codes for CASSPSWGGGDTEAFF.

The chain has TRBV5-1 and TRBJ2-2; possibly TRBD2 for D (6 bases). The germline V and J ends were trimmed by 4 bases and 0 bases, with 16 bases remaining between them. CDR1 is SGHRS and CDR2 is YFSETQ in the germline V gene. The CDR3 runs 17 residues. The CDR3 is CASSPDGGRANTGELFF. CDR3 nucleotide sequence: TGCGCCAGCAGCCCGGACGGGGGACGTGCGAACACCGGGGAGCTGTTTTTT.

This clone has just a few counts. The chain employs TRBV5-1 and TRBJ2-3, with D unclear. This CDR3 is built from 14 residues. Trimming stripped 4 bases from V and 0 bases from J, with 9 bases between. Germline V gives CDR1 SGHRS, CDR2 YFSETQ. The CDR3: CASSATRSTDTQYF. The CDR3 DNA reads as TGCGCCAGCAGCGCAACAAGAAGCACAGATACGCAGTATTTT. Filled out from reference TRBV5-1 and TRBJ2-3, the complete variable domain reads KAGVTQTPRYLIKTRGQQVTLSCSPISGHRSVSWYQQTPGQGLQFLFEYFSETQRNKGNFPGRFSGRQFSNSRSEMNVSTLELGDSALYLCASSATRSTDTQYFGPGTRLTVL.

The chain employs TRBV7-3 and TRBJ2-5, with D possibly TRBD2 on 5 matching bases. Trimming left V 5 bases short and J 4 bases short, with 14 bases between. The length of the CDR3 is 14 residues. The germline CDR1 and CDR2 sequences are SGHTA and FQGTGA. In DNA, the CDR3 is TGTGCCAGCAGCCCTAACGGGGTGGGAGAGACCCAGTACTTC. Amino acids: CASSPNGVGETQYF.

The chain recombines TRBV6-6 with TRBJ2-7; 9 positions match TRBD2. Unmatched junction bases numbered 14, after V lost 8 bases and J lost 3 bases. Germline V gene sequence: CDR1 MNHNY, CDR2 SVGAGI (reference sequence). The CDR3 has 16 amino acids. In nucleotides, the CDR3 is TGTGCCAGCTCCTTCGGGGGCGGGAGGGCCCTCTACGAGCAGTACTTC. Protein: CASSFGGGRALYEQYF.

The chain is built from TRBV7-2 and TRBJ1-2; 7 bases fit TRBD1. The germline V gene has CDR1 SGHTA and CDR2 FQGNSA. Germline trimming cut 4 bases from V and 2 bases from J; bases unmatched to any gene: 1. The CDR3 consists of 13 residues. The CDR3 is CASSSTGNYGYTF. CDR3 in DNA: TGTGCCAGCAGCTCGACAGGGAACTATGGCTACACCTTC. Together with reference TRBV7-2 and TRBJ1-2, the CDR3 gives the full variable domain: GAGVSQSPSNKVTEKGKDVELRCDPISGHTALYWYRQSLGQGLEFLIYFQGNSAPDKSGLPSDRFSAERTGGSVSTLTIQRTQQEDSAVYLCASSSTGNYGYTFGSGTRLTVV.

The CDR3 region is CASSLDPDRSNYGYTF. CDR3 bases: TGTGCCAGCAGCTTGGACCCTGACAGGTCTAACTATGGCTACACCTTC. The chain is built from TRBV5-8 and TRBJ1-2; D may be TRBD1 (6 bases). V dropped 0 bases and J dropped 0 bases, with 12 bases sitting between them. This CDR3 is 16 amino acids long. The germline gives CDR1 SGHTS, CDR2 YDEGEE.

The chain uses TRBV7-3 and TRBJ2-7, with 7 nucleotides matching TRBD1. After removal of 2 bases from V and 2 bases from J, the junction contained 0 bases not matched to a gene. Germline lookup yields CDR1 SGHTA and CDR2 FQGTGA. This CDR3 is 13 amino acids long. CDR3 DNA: TGTGCCAGCAGCTTAGGGACAGCCTACGAGCAGTACTTC. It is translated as CASSLGTAYEQYF. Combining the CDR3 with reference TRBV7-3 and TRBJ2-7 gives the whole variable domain GAGVSQTPSNKVTEKGKYVELRCDPISGHTALYWYRQSLGQGPEFLIYFQGTGAADDSGLPNDRFFAVRPEGSVSTLKIQRTERGDSAVYLCASSLGTAYEQYFGPGTRLTVT.

DNA for the CDR3: TGTGCCAGCAGCGGGGGGTCGGCAGGGGGATATGGCTACACCTTC. Its protein product is CASSGGSAGGYGYTF. The chain joins TRBV11-2 to TRBJ1-2; 7 nucleotides align to TRBD1. The CDR3 runs 15 residues. Germline assignment: CDR1 SGHAT and CDR2 FQNNGV. V trimming: 5 bases; J trimming: 5 bases; junction bases outside the gene matches: 11.

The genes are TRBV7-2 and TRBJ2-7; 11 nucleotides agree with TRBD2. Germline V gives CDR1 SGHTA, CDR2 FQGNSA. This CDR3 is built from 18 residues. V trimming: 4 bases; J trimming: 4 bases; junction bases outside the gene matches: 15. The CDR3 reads CASSSTTSGAEGWYEQYF. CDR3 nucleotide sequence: TGTGCCAGCAGCTCCACGACTAGCGGGGCGGAAGGATGGTACGAGCAGTACTTC.

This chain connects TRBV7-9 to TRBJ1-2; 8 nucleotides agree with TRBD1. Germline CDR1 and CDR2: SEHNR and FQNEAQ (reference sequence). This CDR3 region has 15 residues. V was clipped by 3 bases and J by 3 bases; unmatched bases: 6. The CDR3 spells CASSLGQGAHYGYTF. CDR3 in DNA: TGTGCCAGCAGCTTGGGCCAGGGGGCCCACTATGGCTACACCTTC.

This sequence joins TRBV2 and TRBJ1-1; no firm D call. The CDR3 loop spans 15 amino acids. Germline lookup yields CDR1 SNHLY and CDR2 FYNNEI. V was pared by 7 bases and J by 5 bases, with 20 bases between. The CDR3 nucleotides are TGTGCCAGCAAGTATGGCGGTTTGATGCAGACTGAAGCTTTCTTT. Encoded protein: CASKYGGLMQTEAFF.

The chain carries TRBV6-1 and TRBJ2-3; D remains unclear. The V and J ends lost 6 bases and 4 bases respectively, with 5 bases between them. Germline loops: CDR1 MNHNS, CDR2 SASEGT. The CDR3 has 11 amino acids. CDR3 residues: CASSLSDTQYF. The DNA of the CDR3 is TGTGCCAGCAGCTTATCAGATACGCAGTATTTT.